The TCR beta chain under discussion was sequenced for a study of spatial heterogeneity in lung cancer. Looking at the study overall: Detection consistently captured more beta-chain sequences than alpha-chain sequences.

The CDR3 runs 15 residues. The germline V gene has CDR1 SGHRS and CDR2 YFSETQ. The V and J ends lost 7 bases and 5 bases respectively, with 18 bases between them. The study tagged each TCR cDNA molecule with a unique molecular identifier. TCRdb itself ran the 5' RACE reads through MiXCR, one entry per CDR3 protein. The repertoire holds around 45,000 distinct CDR3 sequences, with 22% as singletons. The time point is: blood at routine non-recurrence follow-up after resection. Extraction of whole RNA from tumor, nontumor lung or frozen PBMC preceded unsorted sequencing. Specimen: PBMCs, collected at follow-up. The sequence was obtained from a female donor with early-stage non-small cell lung cancer. The chain employs TRBV5-1 and TRBJ2-2; D is possibly TRBD1 or TRBD2 (6 bases each). Here the CDR3 reads CASGRGGPSTGELFF. The CDR3 bases are TGCGCCAGCGGTAGAGGGGGGCCGAGTACCGGGGAGCTGTTTTTT.